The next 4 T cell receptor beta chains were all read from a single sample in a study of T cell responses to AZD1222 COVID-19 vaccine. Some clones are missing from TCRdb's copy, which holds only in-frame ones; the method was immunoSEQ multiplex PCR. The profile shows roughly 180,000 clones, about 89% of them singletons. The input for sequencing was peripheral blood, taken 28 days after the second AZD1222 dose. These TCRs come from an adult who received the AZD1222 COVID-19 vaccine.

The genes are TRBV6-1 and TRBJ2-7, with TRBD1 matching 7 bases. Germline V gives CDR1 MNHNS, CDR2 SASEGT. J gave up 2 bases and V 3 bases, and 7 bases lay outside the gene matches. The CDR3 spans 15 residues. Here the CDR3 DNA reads TGTGCCAGCAGTGAGACGCACACAGGGGCCTACGAGCAGTACTTC. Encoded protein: CASSETHTGAYEQYF.

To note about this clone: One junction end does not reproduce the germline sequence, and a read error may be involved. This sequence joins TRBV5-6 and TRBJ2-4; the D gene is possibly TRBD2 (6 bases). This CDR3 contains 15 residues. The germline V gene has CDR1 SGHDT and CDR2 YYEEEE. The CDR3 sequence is CASRLGGNSKNIQYF. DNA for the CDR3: TGTGCCAGCAGGTTGGGGGGTAACTCCAAAAACATTCAGTACTTC. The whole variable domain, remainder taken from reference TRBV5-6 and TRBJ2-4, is DAGVTQSPTHLIKTRGQQVTLRCSPKSGHDTVSWYQQALGQGPQFIFQYYEEEERQRGNFPDRFSGHQFPNYSSELNVNALLLGDSALYLCASRLGGNSKNIQYFGAGTRLSVL.

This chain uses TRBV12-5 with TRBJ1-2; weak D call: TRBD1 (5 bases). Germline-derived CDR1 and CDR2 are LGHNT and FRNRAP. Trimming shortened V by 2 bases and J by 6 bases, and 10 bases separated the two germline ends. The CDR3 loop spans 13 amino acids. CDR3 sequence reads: CASGLFSGNGYTF. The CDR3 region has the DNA TGTGCTAGTGGTTTGTTCTCAGGGAATGGCTACACCTTC.

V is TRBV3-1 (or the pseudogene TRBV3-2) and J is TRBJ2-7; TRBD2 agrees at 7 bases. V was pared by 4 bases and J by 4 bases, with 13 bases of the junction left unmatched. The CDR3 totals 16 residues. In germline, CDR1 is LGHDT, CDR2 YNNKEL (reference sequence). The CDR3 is CASSRGRGRGSYEQYF. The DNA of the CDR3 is TGTGCCAGCAGCCGTGGGAGGGGAAGAGGCTCATACGAGCAGTACTTC.